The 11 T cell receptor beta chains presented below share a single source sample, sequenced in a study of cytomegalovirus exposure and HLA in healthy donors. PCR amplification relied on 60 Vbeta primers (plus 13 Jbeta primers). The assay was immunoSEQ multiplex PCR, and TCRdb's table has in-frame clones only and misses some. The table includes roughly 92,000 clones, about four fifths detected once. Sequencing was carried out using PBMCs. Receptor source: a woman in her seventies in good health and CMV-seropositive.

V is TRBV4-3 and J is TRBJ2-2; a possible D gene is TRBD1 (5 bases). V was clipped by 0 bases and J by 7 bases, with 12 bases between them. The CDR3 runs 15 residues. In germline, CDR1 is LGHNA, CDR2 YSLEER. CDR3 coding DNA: TGCGCCAGCAGCCAAGAAGTGGGGCTGTTCGGGGAGCTGTTTTTT. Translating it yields CASSQEVGLFGELFF.

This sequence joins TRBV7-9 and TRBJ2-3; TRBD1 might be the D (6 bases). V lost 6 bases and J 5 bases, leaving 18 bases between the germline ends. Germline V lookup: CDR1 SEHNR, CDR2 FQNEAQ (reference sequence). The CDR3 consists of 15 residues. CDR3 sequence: CASSTGKGYGDTQYF. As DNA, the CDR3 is TGTGCCAGCAGTACAGGGAAGGGGTATGGAGATACGCAGTATTTT.

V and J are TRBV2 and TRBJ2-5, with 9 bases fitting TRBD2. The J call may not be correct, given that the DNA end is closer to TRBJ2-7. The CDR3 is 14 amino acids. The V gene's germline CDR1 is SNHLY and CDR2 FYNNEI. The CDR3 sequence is CASATSGNSYEQYF. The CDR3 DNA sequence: TGTGCCAGCGCGACTAGCGGTAATTCCTACGAGCAGTACTTC.

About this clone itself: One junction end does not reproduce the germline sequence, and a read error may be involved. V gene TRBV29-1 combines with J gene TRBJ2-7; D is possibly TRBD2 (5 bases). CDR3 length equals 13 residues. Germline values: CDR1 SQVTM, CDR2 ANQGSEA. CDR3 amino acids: CSAELEYKAEQYF. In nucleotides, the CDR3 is TGCAGCGCTGAACTAGAATATAAGGCGGAGCAGTACTTC.

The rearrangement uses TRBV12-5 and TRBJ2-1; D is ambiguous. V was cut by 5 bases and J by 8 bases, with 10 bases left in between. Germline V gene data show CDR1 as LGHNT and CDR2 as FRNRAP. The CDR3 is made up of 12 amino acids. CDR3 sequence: CASGRLVDEQFF. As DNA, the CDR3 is TGTGCTAGTGGTCGCCTAGTCGATGAGCAGTTCTTC.

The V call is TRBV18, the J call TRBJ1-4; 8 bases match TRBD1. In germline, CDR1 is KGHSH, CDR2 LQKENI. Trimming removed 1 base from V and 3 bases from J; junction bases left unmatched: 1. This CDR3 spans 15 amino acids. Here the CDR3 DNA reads TGTGCCAGCTCACCACAACAGGGGGCTAATGAAAAACTGTTTTTT. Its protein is CASSPQQGANEKLFF. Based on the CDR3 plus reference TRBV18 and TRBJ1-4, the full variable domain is NAGVMQNPRHLVRRRGQEARLRCSPMKGHSHVYWYRQLPEEGLKFMVYLQKENIIDESGMPKERFSAEFPKEGPSILRIQQVVRGDSAAYFCASSPQQGANEKLFFGSGTQLSVL.

The CDR3 DNA reads TGCGCCAGCAGCCATGGGACAGGGTTCGAGCAGTACTTC. Translation gives CASSHGTGFEQYF. V is TRBV4-3 and J is TRBJ2-7; TRBD1 agrees at 9 bases. The trim removed 3 bases at V and 6 bases at J, leaving 3 bases unmatched. Germline V gene data show CDR1 as LGHNA and CDR2 as YSLEER. CDR3 size: 13 residues.

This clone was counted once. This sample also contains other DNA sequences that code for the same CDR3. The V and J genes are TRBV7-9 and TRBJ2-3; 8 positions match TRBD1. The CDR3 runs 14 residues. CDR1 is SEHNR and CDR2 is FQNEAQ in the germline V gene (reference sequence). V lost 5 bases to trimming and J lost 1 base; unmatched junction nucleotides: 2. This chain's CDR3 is CASSLDRGTDTQYF. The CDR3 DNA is TGTGCCAGCAGCCTGGACAGGGGCACAGATACGCAGTATTTT.

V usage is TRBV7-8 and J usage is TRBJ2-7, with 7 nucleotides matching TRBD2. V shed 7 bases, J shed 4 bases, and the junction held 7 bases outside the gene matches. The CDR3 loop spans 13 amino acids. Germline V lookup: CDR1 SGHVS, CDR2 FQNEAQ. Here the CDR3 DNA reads TGTGCCAGCACCCGCGGGAGCGGGTACGAGCAGTACTTC. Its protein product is CASTRGSGYEQYF.

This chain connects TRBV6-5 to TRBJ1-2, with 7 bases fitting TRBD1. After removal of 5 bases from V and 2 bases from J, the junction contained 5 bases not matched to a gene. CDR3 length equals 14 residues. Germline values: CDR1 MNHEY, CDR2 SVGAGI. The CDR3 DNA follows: TGTGCCAGCAGTCCGGACAGGCGGAACTATGGCTACACCTTC. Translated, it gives CASSPDRRNYGYTF.

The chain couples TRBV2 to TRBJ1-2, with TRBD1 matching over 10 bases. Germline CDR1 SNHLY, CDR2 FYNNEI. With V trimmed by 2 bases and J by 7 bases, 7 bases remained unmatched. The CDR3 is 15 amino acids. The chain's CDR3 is CASSEPPGQGSGYTF. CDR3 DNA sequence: TGTGCCAGCAGTGAACCCCCGGGACAGGGGTCTGGCTACACCTTC.